This is a list of T cell receptor beta chains from one sample in a study of beta chain features in type 1 diabetes. The protocol was immunoSEQ multiplex PCR, while the TCRdb copy is restricted to in-frame clones and leaves out a portion. The data hold 620,000 or so clones, with about 14% observed a single time. The sequenced material came from naive CD4+ T cells from blood. The receptors here all came from a man in his late teens or twenties in good health. Both conserved end residues are part of each CDR3. A D gene is named only where the DNA matches it firmly. Not every row has a clone size; where given, it reads once, few, many or a size class.

>few|TRBV4-3|NA|TRBJ2-3|16
TGCGCCAGCAGCCAAAGAGGGTCTGGGCAACTAGATACGCAGTATTTT
CASSQRGSGQLDTQYF
>NA|TRBV18|TRBD1|TRBJ2-5|16
TGTGCCAGCTCACCCTCCAGGGGGCAGATTAGAGAGACCCAGTACTTC
CASSPSRGQIRETQYF
>NA|TRBV5-1|TRBD1|TRBJ2-7|17
TGCGCCAGCAGCTTGGACAGAACGGGGACAGTCGCCTACGAGCAGTACTTC
CASSLDRTGTVAYEQYF
>NA|TRBV18|TRBD1|TRBJ2-1|15
TGTGCCAGCTCACCTCTGTACAGGGGAAGGAATGAGCAGTTCTTC
CASSPLYRGRNEQFF
>NA|TRBV2|NA|TRBJ1-5|15
TGTGCCAGCAGTCCGTATTCGATGTGGAGCCAGCCCCAGCATTTT
CASSPYSMWSQPQHF
>few|TRBV2|NA|TRBJ2-5|15
TGTGCCAGCATCCCCGAAATTGGGGGAAAAGAGACCCAGTACTTC
CASIPEIGGKETQYF
>NA|TRBV12-5|TRBD2|TRBJ2-1|18
TGTGCTAGTGGTTTGGTACTGGGCGGGAGTTCGATGTACAATGAGCAGTTCTTC
CASGLVLGGSSMYNEQFF
>few|TRBV11-2|TRBD1|TRBJ2-6|18
TGTGCCAGCACCATAAGGGACAGGGATTACTCTGGGGCCAACGTCCTGACTTTC
CASTIRDRDYSGANVLTF
>NA|TRBV7-8|TRBD1|TRBJ1-2|14
TGTGCCAGCAGCTTTCTGGGACAGGGGTATGGCTACACCTTC
CASSFLGQGYGYTF
>NA|TRBV15|TRBD2|TRBJ2-5|19
TGTGCCACCAGCAGAGATTTTGGGGCTAGCGGGAGTCTTCAAGAGACCCAGTACTTC
CATSRDFGASGSLQETQYF
>NA|TRBV29-1|NA|TRBJ2-1|14
TGCAGCGTTCACCATGGGGTTACCAACAATGAGCAGTTCTTC
CSVHHGVTNNEQFF
>NA|TRBV6-5|NA|TRBJ2-5|14
TGTGCCAGCAGTTTTCCTAGCGTAGGAGAGACCCAGTACTTC
CASSFPSVGETQYF
>NA|TRBV18|TRBD2|TRBJ2-5|16
TGTGCCAGCTCACCCCAACTAGCGGGAGTTGCAGAGACCCAGTACTTC
CASSPQLAGVAETQYF
>NA|TRBV7-9|NA|TRBJ1-5|14
TGTGCCAGCAGCCTGGCCCAGGGGAATCAGCCCCAGCATTTT
CASSLAQGNQPQHF
>NA|TRBV4-2|NA|TRBJ1-5|13
TGTGCCAGCAGCCAAGATCCCGATCAGCCCCAGCATTTT
CASSQDPDQPQHF